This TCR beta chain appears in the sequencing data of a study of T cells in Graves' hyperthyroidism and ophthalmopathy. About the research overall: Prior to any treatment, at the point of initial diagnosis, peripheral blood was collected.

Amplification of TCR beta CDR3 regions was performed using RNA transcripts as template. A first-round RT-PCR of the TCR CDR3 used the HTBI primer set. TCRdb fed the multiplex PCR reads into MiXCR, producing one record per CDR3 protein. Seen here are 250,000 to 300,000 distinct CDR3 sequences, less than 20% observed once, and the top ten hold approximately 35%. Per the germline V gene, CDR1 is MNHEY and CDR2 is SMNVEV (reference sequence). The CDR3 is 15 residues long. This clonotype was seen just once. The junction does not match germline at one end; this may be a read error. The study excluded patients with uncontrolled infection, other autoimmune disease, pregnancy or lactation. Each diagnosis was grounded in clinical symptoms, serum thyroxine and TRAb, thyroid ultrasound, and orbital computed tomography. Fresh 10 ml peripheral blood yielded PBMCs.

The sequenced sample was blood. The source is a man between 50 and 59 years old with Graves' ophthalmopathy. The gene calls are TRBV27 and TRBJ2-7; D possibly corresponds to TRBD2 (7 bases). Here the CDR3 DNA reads TGTGCCGGCAGTTTATATCAGGGGAGGGCCTACGAGCAGTACTTC. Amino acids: CAGSLYQGRAYEQYF.